This T cell receptor (beta chain) was found in a study of T cell responses to AZD1222 COVID-19 vaccine. Germline V CDR1 and CDR2: SQVTM, ANQGSEA. The germline V and J ends were trimmed by 7 bases and 5 bases, with 14 bases remaining between them. The CDR3 has 13 residues. Study-level points and caveats: Baseline seropositivity characterized only a handful of AZD1222 recipients.

Assay: immunoSEQ multiplex PCR; the TCRdb copy retains only in-frame clones and omits some. The table shows about 190,000 clones, with 94% occurring only once. This clone is a singleton in its sample. The antigen is undetermined. The sequencing used peripheral blood, collected on day 0 of AZD1222 vaccination. The TCR originated in an adult in good health. V gene TRBV29-1 combines with J gene TRBJ2-2; TRBD2 might be the D (6 bases). CDR3 nucleotides: TGCAGCGCCGGACTACTGGGAACCGGGGAGCTGTTTTTT. Amino acid sequence: CSAGLLGTGELFF.